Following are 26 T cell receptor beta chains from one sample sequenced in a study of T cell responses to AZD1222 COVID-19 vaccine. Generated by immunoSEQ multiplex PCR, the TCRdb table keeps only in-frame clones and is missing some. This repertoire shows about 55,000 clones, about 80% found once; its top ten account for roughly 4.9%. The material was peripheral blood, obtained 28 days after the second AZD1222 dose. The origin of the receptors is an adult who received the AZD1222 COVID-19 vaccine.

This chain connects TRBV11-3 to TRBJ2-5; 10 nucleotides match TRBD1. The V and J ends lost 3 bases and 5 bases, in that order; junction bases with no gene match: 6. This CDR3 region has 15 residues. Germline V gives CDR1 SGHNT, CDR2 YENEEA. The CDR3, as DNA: TGTGCCAGCAGCTTCGGACAGGGGGAGGGCGAGACCCAGTACTTC. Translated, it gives CASSFGQGEGETQYF. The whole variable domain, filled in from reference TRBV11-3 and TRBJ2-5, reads EAGVVQSPRYKIIEKKQPVAFWCNPISGHNTLYWYLQNLGQGPELLIRYENEEAVDDSQLPKDRFSAERLKGVDSTLKIQPAELGDSAVYLCASSFGQGEGETQYFGPGTRLLVL.

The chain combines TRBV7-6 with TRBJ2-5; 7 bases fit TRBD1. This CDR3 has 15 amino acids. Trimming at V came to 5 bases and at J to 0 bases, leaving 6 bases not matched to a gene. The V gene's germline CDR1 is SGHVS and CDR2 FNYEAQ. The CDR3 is CASSRQGSYQETQYF. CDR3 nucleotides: TGTGCCAGCAGCCGACAGGGCTCGTACCAAGAGACCCAGTACTTC.

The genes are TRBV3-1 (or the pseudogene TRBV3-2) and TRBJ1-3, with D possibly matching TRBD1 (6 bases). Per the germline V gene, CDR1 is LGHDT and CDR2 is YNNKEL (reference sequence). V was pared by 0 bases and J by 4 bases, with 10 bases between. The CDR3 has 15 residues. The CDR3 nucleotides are TGTGCCAGCAGCCAAGATACAGGGACAGGAAACACCATATATTTT. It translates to CASSQDTGTGNTIYF.

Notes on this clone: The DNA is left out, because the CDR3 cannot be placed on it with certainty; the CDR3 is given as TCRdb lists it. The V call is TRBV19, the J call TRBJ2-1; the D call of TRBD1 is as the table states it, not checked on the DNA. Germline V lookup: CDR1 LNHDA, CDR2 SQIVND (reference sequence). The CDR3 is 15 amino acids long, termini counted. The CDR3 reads CASSMFQMSYNEQFF.

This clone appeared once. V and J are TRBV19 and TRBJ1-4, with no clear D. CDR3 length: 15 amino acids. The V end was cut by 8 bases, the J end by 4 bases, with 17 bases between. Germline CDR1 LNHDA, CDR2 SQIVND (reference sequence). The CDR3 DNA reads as TGTGCCAGTCAACCCCTGACCGGTGGTAATGAAAAACTGTTTTTT. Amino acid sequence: CASQPLTGGNEKLFF.

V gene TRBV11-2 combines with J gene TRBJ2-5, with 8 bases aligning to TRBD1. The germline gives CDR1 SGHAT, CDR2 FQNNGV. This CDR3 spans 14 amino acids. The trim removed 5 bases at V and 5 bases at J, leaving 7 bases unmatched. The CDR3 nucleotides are TGTGCCAGCAGCCCCACAGGGGGTTGGGAGACCCAGTACTTC. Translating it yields CASSPTGGWETQYF.

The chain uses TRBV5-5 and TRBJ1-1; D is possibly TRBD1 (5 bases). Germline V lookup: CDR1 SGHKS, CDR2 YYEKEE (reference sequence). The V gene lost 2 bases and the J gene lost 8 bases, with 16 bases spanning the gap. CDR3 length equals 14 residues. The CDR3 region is CASSLSGASKEAFF. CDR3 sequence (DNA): TGTGCCAGCAGCTTAAGCGGGGCTTCGAAGGAAGCTTTCTTT.

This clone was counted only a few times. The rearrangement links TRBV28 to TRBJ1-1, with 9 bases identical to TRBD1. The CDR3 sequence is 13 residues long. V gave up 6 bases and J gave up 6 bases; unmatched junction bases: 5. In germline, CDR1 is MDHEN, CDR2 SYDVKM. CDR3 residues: CASSVDRGAEAFF. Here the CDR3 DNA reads TGTGCCAGCAGCGTCGACAGGGGGGCTGAAGCTTTCTTT.

The CDR3 nucleotides are TGTGCCAGTAAGGGACAGAGCAATCAGCCCCAGCATTTT. Its translation is CASKGQSNQPQHF. This rearrangement joins TRBV19 to TRBJ1-5, with 7 bases aligning to TRBD1. The CDR3 spans 13 residues. Germline loops: CDR1 LNHDA, CDR2 SQIVND (reference sequence). Losses at the gene ends were 7 bases for V and 1 base for J; bases not matched to a gene: 1.

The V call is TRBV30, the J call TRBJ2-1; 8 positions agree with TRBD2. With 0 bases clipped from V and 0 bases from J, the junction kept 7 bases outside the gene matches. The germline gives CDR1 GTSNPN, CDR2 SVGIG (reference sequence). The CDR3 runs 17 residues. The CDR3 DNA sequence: TGTGCCTGGAGTGTACGAAGCGGGGGAATCTCCTACAATGAGCAGTTCTTC. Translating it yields CAWSVRSGGISYNEQFF.

The CDR3: CASSTILPKETQYF. The CDR3 DNA follows: TGTGCCAGCAGTACCATTCTCCCCAAAGAGACCCAGTACTTC. The rearrangement uses TRBV6-2 or TRBV6-3 and TRBJ2-5; D remains ambiguous. Per germline, CDR1 MNHEY and CDR2 SVGEGT. The CDR3 consists of 14 residues. V was pared by 5 bases and J by 3 bases, with 13 bases between.

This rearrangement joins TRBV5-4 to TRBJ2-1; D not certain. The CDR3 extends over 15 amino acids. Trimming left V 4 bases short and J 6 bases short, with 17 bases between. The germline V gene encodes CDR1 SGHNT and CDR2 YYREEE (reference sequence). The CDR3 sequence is CASSPQPDGGNEQFF. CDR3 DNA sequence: TGTGCCAGCAGCCCCCAGCCCGACGGCGGCAATGAGCAGTTCTTC.

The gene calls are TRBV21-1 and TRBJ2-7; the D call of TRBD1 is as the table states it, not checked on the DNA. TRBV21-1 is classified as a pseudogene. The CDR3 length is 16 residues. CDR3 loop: CASPLNRRGHIHEQYF. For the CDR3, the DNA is TGTGCCAGCCCCCTTAACCGGCGCGGACATATCCACGAGCAGTACTTC.

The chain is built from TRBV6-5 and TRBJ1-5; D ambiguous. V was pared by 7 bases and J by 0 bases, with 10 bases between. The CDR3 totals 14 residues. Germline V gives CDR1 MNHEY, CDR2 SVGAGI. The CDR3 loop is CASISGYSNQPQHF. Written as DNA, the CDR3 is TGTGCCAGCATAAGCGGGTATAGCAATCAGCCCCAGCATTTT.

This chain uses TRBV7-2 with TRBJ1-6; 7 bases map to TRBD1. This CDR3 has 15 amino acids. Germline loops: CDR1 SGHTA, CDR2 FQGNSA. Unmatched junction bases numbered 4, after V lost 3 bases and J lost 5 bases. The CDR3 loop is CASSFRGLDNSPLHF. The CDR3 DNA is TGTGCCAGCAGCTTCAGGGGGTTGGATAATTCACCCCTCCACTTT.

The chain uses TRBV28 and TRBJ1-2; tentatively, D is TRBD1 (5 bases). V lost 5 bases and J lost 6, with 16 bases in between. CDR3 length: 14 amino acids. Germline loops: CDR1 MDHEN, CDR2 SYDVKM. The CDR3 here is CASSLRTPNNGYTF. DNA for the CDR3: TGTGCCAGCAGTCTTCGGACACCAAATAATGGCTACACCTTC.

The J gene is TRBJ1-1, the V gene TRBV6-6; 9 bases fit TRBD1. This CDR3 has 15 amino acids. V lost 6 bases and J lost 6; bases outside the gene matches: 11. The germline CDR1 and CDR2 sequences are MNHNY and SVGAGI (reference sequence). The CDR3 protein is CASRSGTGNFAEAFF. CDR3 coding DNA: TGTGCCAGCAGGTCCGGGACAGGGAATTTCGCTGAAGCTTTCTTT.

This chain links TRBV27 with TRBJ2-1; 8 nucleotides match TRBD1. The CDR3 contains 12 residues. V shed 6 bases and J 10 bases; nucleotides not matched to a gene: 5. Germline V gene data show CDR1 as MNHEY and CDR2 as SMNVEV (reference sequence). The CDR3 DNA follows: TGTGCCAGCAGGACAGGGGCGGGCGAGCAGTTCTTC. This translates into CASRTGAGEQFF.

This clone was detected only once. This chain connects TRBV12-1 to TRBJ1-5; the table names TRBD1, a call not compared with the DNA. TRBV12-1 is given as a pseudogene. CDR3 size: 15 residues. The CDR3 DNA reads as TGTGCCAGCAGCTTCCCGGGACAGGGCGATCAGCCCCAGCATTTT. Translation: CASSFPGQGDQPQHF.

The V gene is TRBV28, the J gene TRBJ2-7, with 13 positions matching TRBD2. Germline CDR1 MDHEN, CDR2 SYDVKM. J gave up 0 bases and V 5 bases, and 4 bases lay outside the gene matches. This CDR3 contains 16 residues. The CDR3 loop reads CASSIWTSGGSYEQYF. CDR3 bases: TGTGCCAGCAGTATCTGGACTAGCGGGGGCTCCTACGAGCAGTACTTC.

CDR3 sequence: CASIKDRNTEAFF. Written as DNA, the CDR3 is TGTGCCAGCATCAAAGACAGGAACACTGAAGCTTTCTTT. The rearrangement joins TRBV6-5 to TRBJ1-1; D might be TRBD1 (5 bases). CDR1 MNHEY and CDR2 SVGAGI come from the germline V gene. This CDR3 spans 13 amino acids. Trimming removed 7 bases from V and 1 base from J, with 10 bases in between.

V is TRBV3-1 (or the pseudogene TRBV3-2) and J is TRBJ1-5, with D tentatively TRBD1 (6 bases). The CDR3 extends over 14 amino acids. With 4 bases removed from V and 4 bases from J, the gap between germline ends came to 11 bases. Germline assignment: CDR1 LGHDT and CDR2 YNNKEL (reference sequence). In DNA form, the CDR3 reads TGTGCCAGCAGCCTACGCGGACAGAATCAGCCCCAGCATTTT. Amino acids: CASSLRGQNQPQHF.

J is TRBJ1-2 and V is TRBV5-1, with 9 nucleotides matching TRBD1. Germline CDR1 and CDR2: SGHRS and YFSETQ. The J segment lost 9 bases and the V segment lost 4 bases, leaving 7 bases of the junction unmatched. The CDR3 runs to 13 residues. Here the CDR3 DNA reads TGCGCCAGCAGCCAGGGACAGGGTGGTCGCTACACCTTC. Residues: CASSQGQGGRYTF. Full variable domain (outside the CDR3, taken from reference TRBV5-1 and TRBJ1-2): KAGVTQTPRYLIKTRGQQVTLSCSPISGHRSVSWYQQTPGQGLQFLFEYFSETQRNKGNFPGRFSGRQFSNSRSEMNVSTLELGDSALYLCASSQGQGGRYTFGSGTRLTVV.

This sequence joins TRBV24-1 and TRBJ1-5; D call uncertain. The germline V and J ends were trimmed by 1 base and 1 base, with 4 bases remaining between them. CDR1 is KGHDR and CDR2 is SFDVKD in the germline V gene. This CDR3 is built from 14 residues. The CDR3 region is CATSDLRSNQPQHF. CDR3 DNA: TGTGCCACCAGTGATTTACGGAGCAATCAGCCCCAGCATTTT.

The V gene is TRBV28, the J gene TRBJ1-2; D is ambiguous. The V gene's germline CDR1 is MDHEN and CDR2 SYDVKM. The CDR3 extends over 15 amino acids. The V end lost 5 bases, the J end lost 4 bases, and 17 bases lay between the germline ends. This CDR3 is CASSRPDQPLYGYTF. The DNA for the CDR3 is TGTGCCAGCAGTAGGCCCGACCAGCCCCTCTATGGCTACACCTTC.

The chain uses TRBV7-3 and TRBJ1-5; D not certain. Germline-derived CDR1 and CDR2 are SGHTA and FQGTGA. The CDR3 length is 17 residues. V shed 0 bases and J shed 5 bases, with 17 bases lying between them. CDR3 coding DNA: TGTGCCAGCAGCTTAACAGGAATGCAGGATCCCCATCAGCCCCAGCATTTT. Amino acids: CASSLTGMQDPHQPQHF.